This record looks at one T cell receptor beta chain sequence and its context. The target of this receptor is not known. Base qualities are missing; no much larger clone stands one base away. These data come from a study of shared clonotypes between healthy human individuals (dated by TCRdb to between 2020 and 2021). For context, the study as a whole: The cohort comprised two women and a few men aged 18 to 49 years. For each donor, three plates each were used for CD4 naive and CD4 memory, two plates were used for CD8 naive, and one plate was used for CD8 memory. Blood TCR repertoires of roughly five healthy adults were deeply sequenced to estimate repertoire size and the extent of clonotype sharing between individuals. Libraries were prepared and TCR repertoires were sequenced by different laboratories using diverse techniques, in order to increase sequencing depth and limit assay-specific biases. Leukapheresis yielded between about 0.94 and 8.9 billion PBMCs per donor. The full study reports these points: Naive subsets generally had larger estimated clonotype richness than memory subsets. Based on pairwise subsampling, the degree of clonotype sharing among donors was expected to be affected by sequencing depth. Incomplete sequencing was indicated by rarefaction of sorted-subset datasets, despite the large sequencing depth. Compared with non-shared clonotypes, the clonotypes found in all four sorted-subset donors had higher generation probabilities. Because the study included only a small number of donors, the genetic and exposure-history diversity represented was limited. Sharing across several donors was observed for 4.5% to 6.5% of naive CD4, less than 4% of naive CD8, over 2% of memory CD4, and over 0.3% of memory CD8 clonotypes. Sampling was restricted to blood, and TCR repertoires in tissues likely differ from the TCR repertoires found in blood.

Using the deep immunoSEQ assay, TCR CDR3 regions were amplified from genomic DNA by multiplex PCR. Extracted genomic DNA from each cell subset was spread evenly across all wells of several immunoSEQ 96-well plates, with each plate serving as a replicate. For sorted subsets, approximately 210 ng of genomic DNA, equivalent to 25,000 to 30,000 T cell genomes, went into each replicate PCR. Purified libraries were quantified with a Qubit 3.0 fluorometer, sized on a Bioanalyzer 2100, and re-quantified with the KAPA Library Quantification kit. A separate single-read 150-cycle Illumina NextSeq 550 flow cell was used to sequence each immunoSEQ 96-well plate. In the source study's methods: Because only junctional sequences without quality scores were contained in the immunoSEQ output, filtering matching that applied to full-length reads could not be performed. Sequences were annotated with PyIR, a Python wrapper for IgBLAST v1.9, and V/J genes and CDR3 were assigned using IMGT germline references. Reads were filtered out if the reads had weak V/J assignments (E-value above 1e-6), no CDR3, stop codons, out-of-frame junctions, or ambiguous translated residues. A V3J clonotype was defined by an identical inferred V gene, J gene, and CDR3 amino acid sequence. Percentage overlap between repertoires was computed as shared unique clonotypes divided by the size of the smaller repertoire. RTK rarefaction, the Chao1 estimator, and Recon v2.1 estimates of unobserved clonotypes were used to assess repertoire richness. For all TCRbeta clonotypes obtained by the gDNA method from several donors, generation probabilities were computed with OLGA. This immuneACCESS table, as held by TCRdb, lists in-frame sequences with V and J called but not all clones. Of the missing ones, under half trace to an unresolved V gene in checked studies; the others have no known cause. V, J and clone size reflect that table, while D and trimming were determined from the DNA. The sample table lists fewer than 850,000 clones, approximately 75% of them with a count of one. The ten biggest clones cover less than 2% of the sample.

Donors were healthy HIV-negative adults with no recently reported acute infections or vaccinations. Every donor was a Caucasian adult living in Nashville, Tennessee, USA. CD4+ T cells were enriched through magnetic negative selection, after which naive cells were positively selected on CD45RA and the remaining negative fraction served as the memory subset. Blood was obtained by leukapheresis, after which PBMCs were separated by Ficoll-Histopaque density gradient centrifugation and cryopreserved in liquid nitrogen vapor phase. Analytical flow cytometry was used to check the purity and quantity of every magnetically sorted T cell population. Genomic DNA was isolated from each sorted fraction and quantified by UV absorbance on a Nanodrop 2000c. Clipping removes 0 bases from V and 4 bases from J, with 4 as the unmatched junction base count. Via the germline V gene, CDR1 is MNHEY and CDR2 SVGAGI. The cysteine opens and the phenylalanine closes a CDR3 of 15 amino acids. Just CDR3 DNA is preserved here, 45 bases in frame from base 1.

The clonotype comes from a woman aged 25 to 39 in good health. The rearrangement joined TRBV6-5 to TRBJ2-3; 7 bases in the middle match TRBD1. Sequencing used memory CD4+ T cells sorted from blood. The cell subset or site label for this specimen denotes: CD45RA-negative fraction. The DNA sequence reads TGTGCCAGCAGTTACTCTGACAGGGAATCAGATACGCAGTATTTT. Translated, it reads CASSYSDRESDTQYF.